The entry below gives a single T cell receptor beta chain sequence along with its context. Germline lookup yields CDR1 SQVTM and CDR2 ANQGSEA. V was cut by 6 bases and J by 1 base, with 12 bases left in between. This CDR3 has 13 amino acids. This entry belongs to a study of blood T cell repertoires in COVID-19. TCRdb's table, derived via immunoSEQ multiplex PCR, lists solely in-frame clones and lacks some. The sample records some 55,000 clones, under 85% being singletons. What was sequenced was peripheral blood. The receptor was derived from an older woman with acute or convalescent COVID-19. The chain uses TRBV29-1 and TRBJ1-1; D is possibly TRBD1 (6 bases). The CDR3: CSVQRDTNTEAFF. The CDR3 DNA reads as TGCAGCGTACAACGGGACACGAACACTGAAGCTTTCTTT.